This T cell receptor (beta chain) was profiled in a study of blood T cell repertoires in COVID-19. Study background: Sample material is recorded as cDNA or gDNA derived from T cells, B-cell-depleted T cells, or PBMCs.

Germline CDR1 and CDR2: LNHDA and SQIVND (reference sequence). This CDR3 has 13 amino acids. V was clipped by 9 bases and J by 2 bases, with 11 bases between them. Exposed participants came across a COVID-19 case within 2 weeks before study entry. Sequenced by immunoSEQ multiplex PCR; TCRdb stores in-frame clones only, minus some. This table holds 150,000 or so clones, 84% found once. The chain carries TRBV19 and TRBJ1-3; D is uncertain. The sample taken for sequencing was PBMCs or T cells enriched from blood (not recorded which). The origin of this receptor is a woman between 45 and 65 years old who had been exposed to COVID-19. CDR3 sequence: CASGVEPGNTIYF. In DNA form, the CDR3 reads TGTGCCAGCGGTGTCGAGCCTGGAAACACCATATATTTT.